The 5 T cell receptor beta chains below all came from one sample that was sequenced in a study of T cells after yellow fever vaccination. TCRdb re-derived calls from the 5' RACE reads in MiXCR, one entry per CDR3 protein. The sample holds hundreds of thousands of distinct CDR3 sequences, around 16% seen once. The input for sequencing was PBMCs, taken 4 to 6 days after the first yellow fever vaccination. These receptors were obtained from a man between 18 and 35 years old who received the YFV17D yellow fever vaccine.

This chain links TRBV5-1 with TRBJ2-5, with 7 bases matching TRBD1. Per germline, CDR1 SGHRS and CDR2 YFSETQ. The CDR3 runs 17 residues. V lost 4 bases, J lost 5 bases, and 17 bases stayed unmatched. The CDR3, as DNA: TGCGCCAGCAGCCCATACAGGGGACGTTGGGCTGGGGAGACCCAGTACTTC. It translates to CASSPYRGRWAGETQYF.

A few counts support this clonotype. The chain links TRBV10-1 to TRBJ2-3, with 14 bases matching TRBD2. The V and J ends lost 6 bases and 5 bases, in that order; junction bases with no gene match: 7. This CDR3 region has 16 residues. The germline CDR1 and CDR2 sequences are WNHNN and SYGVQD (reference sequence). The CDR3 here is CASRAGLAGGQDTQYF. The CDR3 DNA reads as TGCGCCAGCAGGGCCGGACTAGCGGGGGGACAAGATACGCAGTATTTT.

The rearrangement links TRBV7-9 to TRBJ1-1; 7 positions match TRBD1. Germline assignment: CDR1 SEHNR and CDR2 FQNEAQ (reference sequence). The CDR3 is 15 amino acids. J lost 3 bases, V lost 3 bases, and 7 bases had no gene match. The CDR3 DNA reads TGTGCCAGCAGCTTCGGGATTACAGGGGACACTGAAGCTTTCTTT. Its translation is CASSFGITGDTEAFF.

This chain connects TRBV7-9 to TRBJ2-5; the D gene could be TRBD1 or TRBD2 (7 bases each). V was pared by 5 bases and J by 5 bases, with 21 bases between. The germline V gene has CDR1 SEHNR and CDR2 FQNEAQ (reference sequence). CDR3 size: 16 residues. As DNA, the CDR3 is TGTGCCAGCAGCCCCAGGGGGGGAGCGGTCAGGGAGACCCAGTACTTC. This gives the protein CASSPRGGAVRETQYF.

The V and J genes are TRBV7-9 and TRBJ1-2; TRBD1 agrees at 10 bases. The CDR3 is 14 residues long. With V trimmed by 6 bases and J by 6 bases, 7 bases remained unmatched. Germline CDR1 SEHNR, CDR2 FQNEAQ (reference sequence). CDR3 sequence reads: CASSSRQGAHGYTF. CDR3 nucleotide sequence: TGTGCCAGCAGTTCGCGACAGGGGGCCCATGGCTACACCTTC.